A single sample gave rise to the 15 T cell receptor beta chains below, sequenced in a study of T-cell memory formation after mild COVID-19. One entry per CDR3 protein results from TCRdb running MiXCR on the 5' RACE reads. Here the sample spans around 190,000 distinct CDR3 sequences, less than 20% being singletons. Sequencing was performed on PBMCs or a T cell subset sorted from them (not recorded which). The receptors shown here come from a man aged 18 to 29 who had mild COVID-19 (a few samples of this study predate the infection). Cell type and time point are not known.

This clonotype came up many times. The genes are TRBV7-2 and TRBJ1-1; 8 nucleotides line up with TRBD1. This CDR3 region has 14 residues. Losses at the gene ends were 7 bases for V and 6 bases for J; bases not matched to a gene: 10. Germline CDR1 SGHTA, CDR2 FQGNSA. CDR3 region: CASTHGQGRAEAFF. The CDR3 DNA reads as TGTGCCAGCACCCACGGACAGGGAAGGGCTGAAGCTTTCTTT.

This clonotype has just a few counts. The gene calls are TRBV28 and TRBJ2-1, with TRBD1 matching over 8 bases. With 2 bases clipped from V and 3 bases from J, the junction kept 21 bases outside the gene matches. This CDR3 is built from 21 residues. Germline CDR1 reads MDHEN; CDR2 reads SYDVKM. CDR3 coding DNA: TGTGCCAGCAGTTTAGTCCTCGACAGGGGCCAGAGCTACTCCCTCTACAATGAGCAGTTCTTC. The encoded protein is CASSLVLDRGQSYSLYNEQFF.

The V and J genes are TRBV5-1 and TRBJ1-4; 7 bases are a match to TRBD1. V shed 0 bases, J shed 8 bases, and the junction held 7 bases outside the gene matches. CDR1 and CDR2 from the germline V gene are SGHRS and YFSETQ. The CDR3 totals 15 residues. CDR3 nucleotide sequence: TGCGCCAGCAGCTTGGACCCAGGGGGAAGCGAAAAACTGTTTTTT. Its translation is CASSLDPGGSEKLFF.

This clonotype has a count of ten or more. The V call is TRBV5-1, the J call TRBJ2-5, with D unresolved. Germline V gives CDR1 SGHRS, CDR2 YFSETQ. V dropped 5 bases and J dropped 0 bases, with 5 bases sitting between them. This CDR3 spans 12 amino acids. The CDR3 sequence is CASSRNQETQYF. CDR3 nucleotides: TGCGCCAGCAGTAGAAACCAAGAGACCCAGTACTTC.

The rearrangement links TRBV5-1 to TRBJ1-2; 7 nucleotides match TRBD1. V lost 4 bases to trimming and J lost 4 bases; unmatched junction nucleotides: 7. The CDR3 is 14 residues long. Per the germline V gene, CDR1 is SGHRS and CDR2 is YFSETQ. The CDR3 sequence: CASSERQGRYGYTF. CDR3 sequence (DNA): TGCGCCAGCAGCGAACGACAGGGACGCTATGGCTACACCTTC. Based on the CDR3 plus reference TRBV5-1 and TRBJ1-2, the full variable domain is KAGVTQTPRYLIKTRGQQVTLSCSPISGHRSVSWYQQTPGQGLQFLFEYFSETQRNKGNFPGRFSGRQFSNSRSEMNVSTLELGDSALYLCASSERQGRYGYTFGSGTRLTVV.

The CDR3 nucleotides are TGCGCCAGCAGCTTTACAGGGGGCGCCACTGAAGCTTTCTTT. Translating it yields CASSFTGGATEAFF. The chain combines TRBV5-1 with TRBJ1-1, with TRBD1 identical over 9 bases. This CDR3 region has 14 residues. The germline CDR1 and CDR2 sequences are SGHRS and YFSETQ. Trimming cost V 2 bases and J 4 bases; bases outside gene matches: 3.

This clonotype was counted between two and nine times. The chain joins TRBV12-3 or TRBV12-4 to TRBJ1-2; D not resolved. The germline V and J ends were trimmed by 5 bases and 8 bases, with 24 bases remaining between them. The CDR3 spans 16 residues. The CDR3 spells CASSRPEEGEGNGYTF. The CDR3 DNA sequence: TGTGCCAGCAGTCGACCCGAAGAGGGAGAGGGAAACGGCTACACCTTC.

V and J are TRBV11-2 and TRBJ2-5; D is unresolved. The V gene lost 3 bases and the J gene lost 7 bases, with 6 bases spanning the gap. Germline V gives CDR1 SGHAT, CDR2 FQNNGV. CDR3 length: 11 amino acids. The CDR3 DNA reads TGTGCCAGCAGCTTTATTGGGACCCAGTACTTC. This sequence encodes CASSFIGTQYF.

In its sample, this clonotype was seen a few times. The junction departs from germline at one end; a sequencing error may be responsible. V usage is TRBV12-3 or TRBV12-4 and J usage is TRBJ2-2, with 10 bases aligning to TRBD2. The CDR3 loop spans 15 amino acids. CDR3 sequence (DNA): TGTGCCAGCAGTGTAGCGGGGGGACGGACCGGGGAGCTGTTTTTT. This codes for CASSVAGGRTGELFF.

A word on this clonotype: The germline gene is not matched at one end of the junction; a read error may be the cause. This chain links TRBV7-7 with TRBJ2-2; tentatively, D is TRBD1 (6 bases). Germline V gene sequence: CDR1 SSHAT, CDR2 FNYEAQ (reference sequence). This CDR3 comprises 16 residues. The CDR3 sequence: CASSLGPTGTTGELFF. CDR3 coding DNA: TGTGCTAGCAGTCTGGGTCCGACAGGCACCACCGGGGAGCTGTTTTTT.

The rearrangement uses TRBV6-2 or TRBV6-3 and TRBJ1-2, with D possibly being TRBD1 (5 bases). Per germline, CDR1 MNHEY and CDR2 SVGEGT. V lost 6 bases and J lost 0, with 11 bases in between. This CDR3 has 14 residues. The CDR3 loop is CASSPWGTNYGYTF. CDR3 coding DNA: TGTGCCAGCAGCCCCTGGGGGACTAACTATGGCTACACCTTC.

There are a few counts of this clonotype. The V and J genes are TRBV4-2 and TRBJ2-7, with TRBD2 matching 7 bases. CDR3 size: 14 residues. CDR1 and CDR2 (germline): LGHNA, YNFKEQ. The V gene end was trimmed by 4 bases and the J gene end by 0 bases; junction bases not matched to a gene: 3. Here the CDR3 DNA reads TGTGCCAGCAGCCCGAGCGGGGTCTCCTACGAGCAGTACTTC. Translation: CASSPSGVSYEQYF.

This clonotype was seen a handful of times. The chain joins TRBV2 to TRBJ1-6; D is ambiguous. V was shortened by 3 bases and J by 9 bases, with 9 bases between the two germline ends. The CDR3 totals 13 residues. From germline, CDR1 is SNHLY and CDR2 FYNNEI. CDR3 region: CASSEDIGSPLHF. As DNA, the CDR3 is TGTGCCAGCAGTGAGGATATAGGTTCACCCCTCCACTTT.

At least ten counts were recorded for this clonotype. CDR3 nucleotides: TGCGCCAGCAGCTTCGGCGGGGGGCATTCCTACGAGCAGTACTTC. Translating gives CASSFGGGHSYEQYF. V is TRBV5-1 and J is TRBJ2-7; 8 bases line up with TRBD2. The CDR3 contains 15 residues. Trimming at V came to 2 bases and at J to 1 base, leaving 5 bases not matched to a gene. CDR1 is SGHRS, CDR2 YFSETQ, per germline.

This clonotype was seen more than once but under ten times. This chain connects TRBV3-1 to TRBJ2-5; no definite D call. Germline values: CDR1 LGHDT, CDR2 YNNKEL (reference sequence). There are 14 residues in the CDR3. Between the trimmed V and J ends, which lost 0 bases and 4 bases, there was a span of 9 bases. The CDR3 DNA reads TGTGCCAGCAGCCAAGATGGGTTTCGAGAGACCCAGTACTTC. Translating it yields CASSQDGFRETQYF.